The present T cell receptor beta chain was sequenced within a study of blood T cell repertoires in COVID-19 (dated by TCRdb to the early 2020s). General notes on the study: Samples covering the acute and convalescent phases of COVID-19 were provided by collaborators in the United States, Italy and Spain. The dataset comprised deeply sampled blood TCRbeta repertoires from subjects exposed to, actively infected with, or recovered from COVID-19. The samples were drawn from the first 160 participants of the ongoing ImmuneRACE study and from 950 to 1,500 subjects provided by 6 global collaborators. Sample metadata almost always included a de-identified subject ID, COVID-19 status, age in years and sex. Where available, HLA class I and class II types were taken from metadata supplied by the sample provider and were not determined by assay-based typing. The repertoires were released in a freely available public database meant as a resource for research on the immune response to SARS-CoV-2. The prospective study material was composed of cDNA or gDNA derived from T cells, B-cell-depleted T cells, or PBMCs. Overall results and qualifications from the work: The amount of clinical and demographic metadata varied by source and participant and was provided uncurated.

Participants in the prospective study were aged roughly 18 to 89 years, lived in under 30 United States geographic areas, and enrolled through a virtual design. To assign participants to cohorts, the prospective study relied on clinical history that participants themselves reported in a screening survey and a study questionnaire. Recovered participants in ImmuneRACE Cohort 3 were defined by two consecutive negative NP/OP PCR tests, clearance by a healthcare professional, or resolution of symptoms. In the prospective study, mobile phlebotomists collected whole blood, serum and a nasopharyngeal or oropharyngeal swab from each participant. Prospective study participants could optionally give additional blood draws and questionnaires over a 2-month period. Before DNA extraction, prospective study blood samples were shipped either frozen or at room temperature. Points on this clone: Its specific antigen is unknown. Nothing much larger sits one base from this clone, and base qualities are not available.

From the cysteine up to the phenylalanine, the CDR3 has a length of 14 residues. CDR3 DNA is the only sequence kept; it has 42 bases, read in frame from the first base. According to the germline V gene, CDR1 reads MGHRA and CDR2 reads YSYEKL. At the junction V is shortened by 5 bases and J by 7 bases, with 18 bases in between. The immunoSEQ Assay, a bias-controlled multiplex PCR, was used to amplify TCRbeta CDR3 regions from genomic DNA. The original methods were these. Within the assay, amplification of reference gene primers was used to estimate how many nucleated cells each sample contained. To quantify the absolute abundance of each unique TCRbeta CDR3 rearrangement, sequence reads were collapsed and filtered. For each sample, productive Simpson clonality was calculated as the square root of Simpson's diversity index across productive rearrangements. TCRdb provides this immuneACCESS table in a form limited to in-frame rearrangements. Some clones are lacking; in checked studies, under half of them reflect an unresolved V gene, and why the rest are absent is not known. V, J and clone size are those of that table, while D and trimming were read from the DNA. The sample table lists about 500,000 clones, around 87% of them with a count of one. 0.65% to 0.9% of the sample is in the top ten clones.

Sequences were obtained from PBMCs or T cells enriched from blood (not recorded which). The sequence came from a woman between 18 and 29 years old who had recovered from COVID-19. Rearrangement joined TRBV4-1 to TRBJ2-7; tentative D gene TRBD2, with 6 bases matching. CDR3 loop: CASSSAISAGEQYF. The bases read TGCGCCAGCAGCTCCGCTATATCCGCGGGGGAGCAGTACTTC.